The 2 T cell receptor beta chains given below trace back to one sample, sequenced in a study of blood T cells in healthy people across ages. Using a J-beta primer mix together with a sample-barcoded 5' primer, a second PCR was run for about 6 to 11 cycles. Each CDR3 protein gets one entry after TCRdb re-called the 5' RACE reads with MiXCR. The repertoire includes about 1.6 million distinct CDR3 sequences, roughly a third of them detected once, and approximately 10% sits in the top ten. Sequencing was done on a sample of blood. These receptors were collected from a woman in her 30s in good health.

The chain couples TRBV3-1 to TRBJ2-1, with 12 bases matching TRBD2. The CDR3 spans 16 residues. The V segment lost 2 bases and the J segment 7 bases; nucleotides outside the gene matches: 6. Germline V gene sequence: CDR1 LGHDT, CDR2 YNNKEL (reference sequence). CDR3 nucleotide sequence: TGTGCCAGCAGCCAAAATCTAGCGGGAGGGGCAAATGAGCAGTTCTTC. This gives the protein CASSQNLAGGANEQFF.

This clonotype was observed a few times. The chain combines TRBV21-1 with TRBJ2-7; the table's D call, TRBD2, was not checked against the DNA. TRBV21-1 is shown as a pseudogene. The CDR3 is 14 residues long. CDR3 residues: CASSKFIGGAEQYF. As DNA, the CDR3 is TGTGCCAGCAGCAAATTCATCGGGGGGGCCGAGCAGTACTTC.